This is a list of T cell receptor beta chains from one sample in a study of molecular identifiers for immune sequencing clone quantification. TCRdb analysed the PCR reads with MiXCR anew, one entry per CDR3 protein. The sample includes fewer than 350,000 distinct CDR3 sequences, 24% of them seen just once. Sequencing used naive CD8+ T cells from blood, with Jurkat cell RNA spiked in. Receptor source: a human donor in good health. Some libraries in this study had Jurkat cell RNA spiked in. The CDR3 runs from the conserved cysteine through the conserved F or W.

J	V	CDR3
TRBJ1-1	TRBV7-9	CASSSSGLTGPDLNTDVAFF
TRBJ2-2	TRBV7-9	CASILSGFHTGELFF
TRBJ2-7	TRBV7-9	CASSGGTGSSYEQYF
TRBJ1-2	TRBV13	CASSSGTDYGYTF
TRBJ2-7	TRBV7-9	CASSFEDRNYEQYF
TRBJ2-7	TRBV28	CASSLNPLAVLTYEQYF
TRBJ2-2	TRBV29-1	CSVQVSNTGELFF
TRBJ2-3	TRBV7-2	CASSPYTDTQCF
TRBJ1-2	TRBV6-2/TRBV6-3	CASRGTGTNYGYTF
TRBJ1-4	TRBV4-1	CASSQRDATNEKLFF
TRBJ1-2	TRBV28	CASSLWQTANYGYTF
TRBJ2-7	TRBV12-3/TRBV12-4	CASRLGGALWEQYF
TRBJ2-3	TRBV4-1	CASSQDGLGTDTQYF
TRBJ2-3	TRBV10-3	CAISESDRGSDTQYF
TRBJ2-7	TRBV7-9	CASSLWGSYEQYF
TRBJ2-7	TRBV7-9	CASSRVGGTESYEQYF